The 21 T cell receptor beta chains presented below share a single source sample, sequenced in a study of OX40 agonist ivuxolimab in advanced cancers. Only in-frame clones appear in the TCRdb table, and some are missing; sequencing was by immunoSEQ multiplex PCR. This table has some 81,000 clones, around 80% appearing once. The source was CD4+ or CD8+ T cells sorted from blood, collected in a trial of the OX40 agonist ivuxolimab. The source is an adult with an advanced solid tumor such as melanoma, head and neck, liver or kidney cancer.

DNA for the CDR3: TGTGCCAGCACCGTGGGGGGTAGAGAGCAGTACTTC. This encodes CASTVGGREQYF. The V and J genes are TRBV28 and TRBJ2-7, with D maybe TRBD2 (6 bases). Germline V lookup: CDR1 MDHEN, CDR2 SYDVKM. The ends were cut back, 7 bases at V and 7 bases at J, with 14 bases in the middle. The CDR3 is 12 amino acids. The whole variable domain, filled in from reference TRBV28 and TRBJ2-7, reads DVKVTQSSRYLVKRTGEKVFLECVQDMDHENMFWYRQDPGLGLRLIYFSYDVKMKEKGDIPEGYSVSREKKERFSLILESASTNQTSMYLCASTVGGREQYFGPGTRLTVT.

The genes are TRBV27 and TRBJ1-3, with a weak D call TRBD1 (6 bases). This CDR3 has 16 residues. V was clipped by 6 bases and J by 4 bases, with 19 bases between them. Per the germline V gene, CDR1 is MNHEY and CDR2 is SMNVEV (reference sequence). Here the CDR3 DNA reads TGTGCCAGCAGCCCGCGGGCGGGGGCGCAGGGAAACACCATATATTTT. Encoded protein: CASSPRAGAQGNTIYF.

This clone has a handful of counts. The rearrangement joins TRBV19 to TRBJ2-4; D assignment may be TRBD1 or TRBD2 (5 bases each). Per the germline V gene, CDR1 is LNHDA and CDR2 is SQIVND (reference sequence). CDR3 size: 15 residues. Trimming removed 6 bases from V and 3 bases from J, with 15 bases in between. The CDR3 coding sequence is TGTGCCAGTAGCGCCGGGGCAAAGGGCAAAAACATTCAGTACTTC. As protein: CASSAGAKGKNIQYF.

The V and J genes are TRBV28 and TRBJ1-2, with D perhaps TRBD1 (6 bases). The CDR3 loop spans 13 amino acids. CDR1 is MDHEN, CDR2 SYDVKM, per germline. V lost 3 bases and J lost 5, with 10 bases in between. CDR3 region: CASSLTGFYGYTF. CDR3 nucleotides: TGTGCCAGCAGTTTGACAGGTTTTTATGGCTACACCTTC.

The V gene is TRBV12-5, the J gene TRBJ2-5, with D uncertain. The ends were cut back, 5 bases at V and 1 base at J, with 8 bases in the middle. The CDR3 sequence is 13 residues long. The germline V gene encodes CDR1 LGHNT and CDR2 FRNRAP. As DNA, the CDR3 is TGTGCTAGTGGTGACGGATTCCAAGAGACCCAGTACTTC. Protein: CASGDGFQETQYF.

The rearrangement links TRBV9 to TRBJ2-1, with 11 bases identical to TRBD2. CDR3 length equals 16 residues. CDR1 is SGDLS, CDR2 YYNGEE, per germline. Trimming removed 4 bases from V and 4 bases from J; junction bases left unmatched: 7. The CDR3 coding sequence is TGTGCCAGCAGCCCCCGACTAGCGGGACCGTACAATGAGCAGTTCTTC. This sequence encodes CASSPRLAGPYNEQFF. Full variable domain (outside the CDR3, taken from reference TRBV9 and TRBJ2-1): DSGVTQTPKHLITATGQRVTLRCSPRSGDLSVYWYQQSLDQGLQFLIQYYNGEERAKGNILERFSAQQFPDLHSELNLSSLELGDSALYFCASSPRLAGPYNEQFFGPGTRLTVL.

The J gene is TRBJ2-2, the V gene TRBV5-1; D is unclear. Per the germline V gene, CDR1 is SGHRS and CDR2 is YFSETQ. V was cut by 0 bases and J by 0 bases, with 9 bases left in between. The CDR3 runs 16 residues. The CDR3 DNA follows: TGCGCCAGCAGCTTGGTGCCAGGTTCGAACACCGGGGAGCTGTTTTTT. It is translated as CASSLVPGSNTGELFF.

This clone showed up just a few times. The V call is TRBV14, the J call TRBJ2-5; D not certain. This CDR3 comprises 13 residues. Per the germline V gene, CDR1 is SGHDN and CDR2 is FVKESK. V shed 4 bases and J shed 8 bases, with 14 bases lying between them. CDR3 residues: CASSPARSGTQYF. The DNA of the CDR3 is TGTGCCAGCAGCCCCGCCAGGTCTGGTACCCAGTACTTC.

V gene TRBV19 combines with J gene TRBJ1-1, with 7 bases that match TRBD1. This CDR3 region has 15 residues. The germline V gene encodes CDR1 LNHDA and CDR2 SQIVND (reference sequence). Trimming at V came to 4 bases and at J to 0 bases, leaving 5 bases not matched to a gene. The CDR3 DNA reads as TGTGCCAGTAGTACTCCGACAGGGTTGAACACTGAAGCTTTCTTT. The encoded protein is CASSTPTGLNTEAFF.

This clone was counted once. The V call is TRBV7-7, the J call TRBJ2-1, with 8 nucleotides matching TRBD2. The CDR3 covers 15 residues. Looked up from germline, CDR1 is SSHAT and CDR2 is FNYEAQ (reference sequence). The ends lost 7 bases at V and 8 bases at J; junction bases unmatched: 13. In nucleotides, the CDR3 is TGTGCCAGCATCCCCGGGGGGGGGCCTGGGGATGAGCAGTTCTTC. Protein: CASIPGGGPGDEQFF.

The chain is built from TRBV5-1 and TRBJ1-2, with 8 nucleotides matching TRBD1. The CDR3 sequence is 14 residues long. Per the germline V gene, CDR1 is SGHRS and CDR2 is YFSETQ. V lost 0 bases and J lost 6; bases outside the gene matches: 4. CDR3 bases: TGCGCCAGCAGCTTGGGGACAGGGCCTCATGGCTACACCTTC. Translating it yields CASSLGTGPHGYTF.

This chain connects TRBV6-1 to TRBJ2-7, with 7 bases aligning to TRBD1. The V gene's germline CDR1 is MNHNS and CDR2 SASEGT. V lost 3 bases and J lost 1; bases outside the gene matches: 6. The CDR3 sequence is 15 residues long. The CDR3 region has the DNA TGTGCCAGCAGTGAGACAGGGTCAGGGTCCTACGAGCAGTACTTC. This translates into CASSETGSGSYEQYF.

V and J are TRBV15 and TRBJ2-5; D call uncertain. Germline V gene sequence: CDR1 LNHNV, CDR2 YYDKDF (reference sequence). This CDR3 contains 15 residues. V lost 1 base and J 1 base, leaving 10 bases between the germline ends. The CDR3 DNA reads TGTGCCACCAGCAGAGGGCTTGGGTTCCAAGAGACCCAGTACTTC. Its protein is CATSRGLGFQETQYF.

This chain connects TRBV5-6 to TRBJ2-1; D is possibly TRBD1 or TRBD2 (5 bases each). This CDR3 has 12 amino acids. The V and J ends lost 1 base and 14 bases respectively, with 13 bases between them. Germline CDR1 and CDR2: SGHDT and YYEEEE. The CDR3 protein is CASSLLGTREFF. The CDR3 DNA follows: TGTGCCAGCAGCTTGCTGGGGACCCGAGAGTTCTTC. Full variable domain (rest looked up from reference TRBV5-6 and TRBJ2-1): DAGVTQSPTHLIKTRGQQVTLRCSPKSGHDTVSWYQQALGQGPQFIFQYYEEEERQRGNFPDRFSGHQFPNYSSELNVNALLLGDSALYLCASSLLGTREFFGPGTRLTVL.

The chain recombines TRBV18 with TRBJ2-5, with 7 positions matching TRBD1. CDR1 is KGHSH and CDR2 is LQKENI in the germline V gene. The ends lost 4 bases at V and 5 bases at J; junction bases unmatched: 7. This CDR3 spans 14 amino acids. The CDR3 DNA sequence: TGTGCCAGCTCACGGGCCAGGGGGTTGGAGACCCAGTACTTC. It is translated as CASSRARGLETQYF.

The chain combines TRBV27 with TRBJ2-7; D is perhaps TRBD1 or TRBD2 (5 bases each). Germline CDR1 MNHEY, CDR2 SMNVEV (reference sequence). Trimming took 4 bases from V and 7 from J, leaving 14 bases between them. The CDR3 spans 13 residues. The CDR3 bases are TGTGCCAGCAGTTCGGGACCGGGGAGAGAGCAGTACTTC. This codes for CASSSGPGREQYF.

In DNA form, the CDR3 reads TGTGCCAGCAGCTTGGGGGTTTACGAGCAGTACTTC. Protein sequence: CASSLGVYEQYF. V usage is TRBV5-6 and J usage is TRBJ2-7; no firm D call. V was cut by 0 bases and J by 4 bases, with 5 bases left in between. The germline gives CDR1 SGHDT, CDR2 YYEEEE. This CDR3 has 12 amino acids.

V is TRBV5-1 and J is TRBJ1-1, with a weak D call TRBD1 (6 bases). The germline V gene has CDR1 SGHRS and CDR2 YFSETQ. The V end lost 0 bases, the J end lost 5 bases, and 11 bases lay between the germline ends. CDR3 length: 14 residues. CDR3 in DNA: TGCGCCAGCAGCTTGGGGGGGCTGCCTACTGAAGCTTTCTTT. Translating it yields CASSLGGLPTEAFF.

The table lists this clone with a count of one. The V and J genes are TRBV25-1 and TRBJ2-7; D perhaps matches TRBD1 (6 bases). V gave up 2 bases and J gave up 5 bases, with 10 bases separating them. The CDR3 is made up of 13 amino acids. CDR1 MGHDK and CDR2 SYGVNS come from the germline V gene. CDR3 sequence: CASSEAGVHEQYF. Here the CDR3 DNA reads TGTGCCAGCAGTGAAGCAGGGGTCCACGAGCAGTACTTC.

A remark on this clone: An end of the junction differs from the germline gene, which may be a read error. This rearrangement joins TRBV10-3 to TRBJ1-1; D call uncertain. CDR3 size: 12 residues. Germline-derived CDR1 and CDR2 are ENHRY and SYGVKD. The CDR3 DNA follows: TGTGCCATCAGTGAGTCGGGTAGGGAGCCGACCTTT. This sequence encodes CAISESGREPTF.

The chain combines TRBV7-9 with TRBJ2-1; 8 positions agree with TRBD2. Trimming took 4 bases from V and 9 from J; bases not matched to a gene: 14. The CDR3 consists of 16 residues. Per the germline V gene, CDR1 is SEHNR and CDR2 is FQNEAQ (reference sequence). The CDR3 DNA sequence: TGTGCCAGCAGCTCCAACAGGGCACGGGGGGGCGTTGAGCAGTTCTTC. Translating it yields CASSSNRARGGVEQFF.